Below, 9 T cell receptor beta chains from the same sample are listed, as sequenced in a study of blood T cell repertoires in COVID-19. Data came from immunoSEQ multiplex PCR; TCRdb stores just in-frame clones and leaves some out. Of fewer than 350,000 clones in the sample, 80% to 90% were seen once. The material sequenced was PBMCs or T cells enriched from blood (not recorded which). Receptors originate from a man aged 25-45 years who had recovered from COVID-19.

This chain joins TRBV5-1 and TRBJ2-2, with D perhaps matching TRBD1 (6 bases). The CDR3 has 14 residues. Germline values: CDR1 SGHRS, CDR2 YFSETQ. V dropped 2 bases and J dropped 5 bases, with 10 bases sitting between them. The CDR3 DNA is TGCGCCAGCAGCTTTTCAGGGGAAACCGGGGAGCTGTTTTTT. It yields the protein CASSFSGETGELFF.

The rearrangement links TRBV19 to TRBJ1-1; tentatively, D is TRBD1 (5 bases). V shed 5 bases and J shed 4 bases, with 17 bases lying between them. The CDR3 covers 15 residues. The germline CDR1 and CDR2 sequences are LNHDA and SQIVND (reference sequence). Here the CDR3 reads CASSPQGLLGTEAFF. Here the CDR3 DNA reads TGTGCCAGTAGTCCGCAGGGTTTACTTGGCACTGAAGCTTTCTTT.

V gene TRBV5-6 combines with J gene TRBJ2-4, with D possibly matching TRBD2 (6 bases). The ends were cut back, 6 bases at V and 5 bases at J, with 12 bases in the middle. The CDR3 consists of 13 residues. The germline V gene has CDR1 SGHDT and CDR2 YYEEEE. CDR3 loop: CASNPGSQNIQYF. CDR3 coding DNA: TGTGCCAGCAACCCCGGGAGCCAAAACATTCAGTACTTC.

The count of this clone is one. The chain joins TRBV5-1 to TRBJ1-1; tentative D call: TRBD1 (6 bases). V shed 1 base and J shed 6 bases, with 13 bases lying between them. Germline-derived CDR1 and CDR2 are SGHRS and YFSETQ. The CDR3 contains 14 residues. CDR3 sequence reads: CASSLQGTGAEAFF. The CDR3 bases are TGCGCCAGCAGCTTGCAGGGGACGGGTGCTGAAGCTTTCTTT.

This chain uses TRBV5-1 with TRBJ2-1; 7 bases fit TRBD2. The CDR3 sequence is 15 residues long. Germline loops: CDR1 SGHRS, CDR2 YFSETQ. With V trimmed by 3 bases and J by 7 bases, 10 bases remained unmatched. CDR3 protein: CASSSEGLVPNEQFF. Here the CDR3 DNA reads TGCGCCAGCAGCTCGGAAGGACTAGTCCCGAATGAGCAGTTCTTC.

V and J are TRBV13 and TRBJ1-2, with 9 bases aligning to TRBD1. This CDR3 spans 15 amino acids. CDR1 PRHDT and CDR2 FYEKMQ come from the germline V gene (reference sequence). V shed 4 bases, J shed 3 bases, and the junction held 6 bases outside the gene matches. CDR3 sequence reads: CASSSLTGGYYGYTF. The CDR3 region has the DNA TGTGCCAGCAGCTCCTTGACAGGGGGTTACTATGGCTACACCTTC.

This clone was picked up one time. The chain recombines TRBV27 with TRBJ2-2; 8 nucleotides align to TRBD1. Looked up from germline, CDR1 is MNHEY and CDR2 is SMNVEV (reference sequence). The CDR3 has 16 residues. V lost 9 bases and J lost 6; bases outside the gene matches: 15. CDR3: CARGLSGTGDSGELFF. CDR3 DNA sequence: TGTGCCAGGGGCCTCTCCGGGACAGGTGATTCCGGGGAGCTGTTTTTT.

The chain has TRBV2 and TRBJ1-1, with D perhaps TRBD1 (5 bases). This CDR3 comprises 15 residues. In germline, CDR1 is SNHLY, CDR2 FYNNEI. V lost 3 bases and J lost 5, with 16 bases in between. The CDR3 here is CASSEEWGVYTEAFF. Here the CDR3 DNA reads TGTGCCAGCAGTGAGGAGTGGGGCGTATATACTGAAGCTTTCTTT.

The chain carries TRBV11-2 and TRBJ2-7; 7 bases align to TRBD1. The CDR3 is 13 residues long. Germline V gene data show CDR1 as SGHAT and CDR2 as FQNNGV. V trimming: 5 bases; J trimming: 4 bases; junction bases outside the gene matches: 5. The CDR3 loop is CASSPGTAYEQYF. CDR3 nucleotides: TGTGCCAGCAGCCCCGGGACAGCATACGAGCAGTACTTC.